This TCR beta chain was sequenced for a study of T cells in Graves' hyperthyroidism and ophthalmopathy. General study results and limits: Onset of ophthalmopathy came a median about 6.5 months after the model predicted it. The blood repertoire included most of the expanded thyroid clonotypes above 0.001.

TCR beta CDR3 regions were amplified from RNA. Using the HTBI primer set, a first-round RT-PCR was run on the TCR CDR3. TCRdb passed the multiplex PCR reads through MiXCR, listing each CDR3 protein once. The table lists approximately 870,000 distinct CDR3 sequences, about two fifths of them singletons. V lost 5 bases and J lost 4; bases outside the gene matches: 6. This CDR3 is 14 amino acids long. Ten or more counts support this clonotype. Its antigen remains unknown. This sample holds PBMCs from roughly 10 ml fresh peripheral blood. This rearrangement joins TRBV12-3 or TRBV12-4 to TRBJ2-7, with TRBD1 identical over 9 bases. The sequenced sample was blood. This receptor was identified in a man aged 18 to 30 with Graves' hyperthyroidism. The CDR3 DNA follows: TGTGCCAGCAGTCAGGGACAGGGAAGGTACGAGCAGTACTTC. This sequence encodes CASSQGQGRYEQYF.